Listed below are T cell receptor beta chains from one sample, sequenced in a study of neurological immune-mediated disorders. TCRdb itself ran the 5' RACE reads through MiXCR, one entry per CDR3 protein. Of 100,000 to 150,000 distinct CDR3 sequences listed, approximately 3.2% are singletons. Sequenced material: PBMCs. All receptors come from a woman under 40 with multiple sclerosis. Both conserved end residues are part of each CDR3. A D gene is named only where the DNA matches it firmly. Only some rows state a clone size, as once, few, many or a class for expanded clones.

size,J,V,D,CDR3,DNA
many,TRBJ2-3,TRBV20-1,TRBD2,CSARTKLAGDPNTDTQYF,TGCAGTGCTAGAACGAAACTAGCGGGGGATCCTAACACAGATACGCAGTATTTT
many,TRBJ1-2,TRBV5-1,.,CASSMDRNGYTF,TGCGCCAGCAGCATGGACAGAAATGGCTACACCTTC
many,TRBJ2-5,TRBV6-5,TRBD2,CASSQTSGVQETQYF,TGTGCCAGCAGTCAGACTAGCGGGGTTCAAGAGACCCAGTACTTC
many,TRBJ2-1,TRBV20-1,TRBD2,CSPHSGRVLNEQFF,TGCAGTCCCCATTCCGGGAGGGTCCTTAATGAGCAGTTCTTC
many,TRBJ2-7,TRBV29-1,TRBD1,CSGGTGVTYEQYF,TGCAGCGGGGGGACAGGGGTCACCTACGAGCAGTACTTC
few,TRBJ2-7,TRBV12-3/TRBV12-4,TRBD1,CASSPRQGAYEQYF,TGTGCCAGCAGTCCCAGACAGGGCGCCTACGAGCAGTACTTC
many,TRBJ1-5,TRBV18,.,CASSPRAANQPQHF,TGTGCCAGCTCACCAAGGGCAGCGAATCAGCCCCAGCATTTT
.,TRBJ2-7,TRBV6-2/TRBV6-3,.,CDSRIGSHEQYF,TGTGACAGCAGAATAGGGTCCCACGAGCAGTACTTC
many,TRBJ2-7,TRBV20-1,TRBD1,CSAIPGQGVEGFNYEQYF,TGCAGTGCTATCCCGGGACAGGGTGTCGAGGGGTTCAACTACGAGCAGTACTTC
many,TRBJ2-3,TRBV7-8,.,CASSLASFTDTQYF,TGTGCCAGCAGCTTAGCTAGTTTCACAGATACGCAGTATTTT
many,TRBJ1-2,TRBV12-3/TRBV12-4,.,CASSSLMPGLNYGYTF,TGTGCCAGCAGTTCTCTAATGCCGGGACTTAACTATGGCTACACCTTC
many,TRBJ2-5,TRBV7-9,.,CASSPQTAQETQYF,TGTGCCAGCAGCCCACAGACAGCACAAGAGACCCAGTACTTC
many,TRBJ2-7,TRBV5-1,.,CASSLVPASSYEQYF,TGCGCCAGCAGCTTGGTCCCGGCAAGCTCCTACGAGCAGTACTTC
few,TRBJ2-1,TRBV7-7,.,CASSHSPGTQNEQFF,TGTGCCAGCAGCCACTCCCCCGGGACTCAGAATGAGCAGTTCTTC
many,TRBJ2-1,TRBV10-3,.,CAISRSQGNEQFF,TGTGCCATCAGTCGATCTCAGGGGAATGAGCAGTTCTTC
many,TRBJ2-5,TRBV5-1,.,CASSNGQTNPLQETQYF,TGCGCCAGCAGCAACGGACAGACGAATCCTTTACAAGAGACCCAGTACTTC
many,TRBJ2-1,TRBV4-3,.,CASSQDRGREHNEQFF,TGCGCCAGCAGCCAAGATCGCGGACGGGAGCACAATGAGCAGTTCTTC
many,TRBJ1-5,TRBV12-3/TRBV12-4,TRBD1,CASSPELGTGGFQPQHF,TGTGCCAGCAGTCCCGAACTTGGGACAGGGGGCTTTCAGCCCCAGCATTTT
many,TRBJ1-6,TRBV3-1,.,CASSPDGGFSPLHF,TGTGCCAGCAGCCCCGACGGGGGCTTTTCACCCCTCCACTTT
.,TRBJ2-7,TRBV7-2,TRBD1,CASSSRTGGIYEQYF,TGTGCCAGCAGCTCGCGGACAGGGGGGATATACGAGCAGTACTTC
many,TRBJ2-1,TRBV4-3,TRBD1,CASSQDRQGKYNEQFF,TGCGCCAGCAGCCAAGATCGACAGGGAAAATACAATGAGCAGTTCTTC
many,TRBJ2-1,TRBV20-1,.,CSARPITELEQFF,TGCAGTGCTAGACCTATAACAGAGCTTGAGCAGTTCTTC
many,TRBJ1-1,TRBV7-9,TRBD1,CASSLGQGEAFF,TGTGCCAGCAGCTTGGGACAGGGTGAAGCTTTCTTT
many,TRBJ1-2,TRBV7-2,.,CASSLGVNYGYTF,TGTGCCAGCAGCCTGGGCGTTAACTATGGCTACACCTTC
many,TRBJ1-1,TRBV6-5,.,CASQRGTEAFF,TGTGCCAGCCAAAGGGGCACTGAAGCTTTCTTT
many,TRBJ2-7,TRBV7-9,.,CASSLALGAAYEQYF,TGTGCCAGCAGCTTAGCGCTCGGGGCCGCCTACGAGCAGTACTTC
many,TRBJ1-2,TRBV5-1,.,CASSDGNVGGYTF,TGCGCCAGCAGTGACGGGAACGTAGGGGGCTACACCTTC
many,TRBJ2-5,TRBV5-1,.,CASGEETIQETQYF,TGCGCCAGTGGGGAGGAGACTATCCAAGAGACCCAGTACTTC
many,TRBJ1-1,TRBV15,.,CATSRDGPGEAFF,TGTGCCACCAGCAGGGACGGACCTGGGGAAGCTTTCTTT
many,TRBJ2-7,TRBV20-1,.,CSAAHPDSYEQYF,TGCAGTGCTGCACACCCTGACTCCTACGAGCAGTACTTC
many,TRBJ1-2,TRBV2,.,CASRKDGKNYGYTF,TGTGCCAGCAGGAAGGACGGGAAGAACTATGGCTACACCTTC
many,TRBJ2-3,TRBV20-1,.,CSASKRKGRGTDTQYF,TGCAGTGCTAGCAAACGTAAGGGTAGGGGCACAGATACGCAGTATTTT
many,TRBJ2-1,TRBV15,TRBD1,CATSRDRGTYNEQFF,TGTGCCACCAGCAGGGACAGGGGAACCTACAATGAGCAGTTCTTC
many,TRBJ1-1,TRBV20-1,.,CSAREGGGDTEAFF,TGCAGTGCCCGGGAGGGAGGAGGGGACACTGAAGCTTTCTTT
many,TRBJ2-2,TRBV14,.,CASRESGELFF,TGTGCCAGCAGAGAGTCCGGGGAGCTGTTTTTT
many,TRBJ2-3,TRBV20-1,TRBD1,CSATGTGGTTSTDTQYF,TGCAGTGCTACCGGGACAGGGGGCACAACTAGCACAGATACGCAGTATTTT
many,TRBJ2-2,TRBV2,TRBD2,CASIKTWRGDYTGELFF,TGTGCCAGCATCAAAACCTGGCGGGGGGACTACACCGGGGAGCTGTTTTTT
many,TRBJ2-2,TRBV6-2/TRBV6-3,.,CASRQGGELFF,TGTGCCAGCAGACAGGGTGGGGAGCTGTTTTTT
many,TRBJ1-6,TRBV2,TRBD1,CASFTDRLNSPLHF,TGTGCCAGCTTTACGGACAGGTTGAATTCACCCCTCCACTTT